The rows below give T cell receptor beta chains drawn from one sample of a study of OX40 agonist ivuxolimab in advanced cancers. Produced via immunoSEQ multiplex PCR; TCRdb's table is partial and in-frame only. Among fewer than 45,000 clones listed, around nine tenths were seen once. The input for sequencing was CD4+ or CD8+ T cells sorted from blood, taken in a trial of the OX40 agonist ivuxolimab. These TCRs come from an adult with an advanced solid tumor such as melanoma, head and neck, liver or kidney cancer. The CDR3 runs from the conserved cysteine through the conserved F or W. Fields, in order: D gene, V gene, clone size, J gene, CDR3 DNA, CDR3 protein. D genes are given only for firm matches. Some rows mark clone size as missing; the rest say once, few, many or name a class of expanded clone.

d_gene: -
v_gene: TRBV18
abundance: -
j_gene: TRBJ2-3
CDR3nt: TGTGCCAGCTCACCAAAGCGGAGCACAGATACGCAGTATTTT
CDR3aa: CASSPKRSTDTQYF

d_gene: -
v_gene: TRBV6-4
abundance: -
j_gene: TRBJ2-7
CDR3nt: TGTGCCAGCAGTTACGAGAGGGGGTCCTACGAGCAGTACTTC
CDR3aa: CASSYERGSYEQYF

d_gene: -
v_gene: TRBV10-1
abundance: -
j_gene: TRBJ2-3
CDR3nt: TGCGCCAGCAGTGAACGGGCTTCAGATACGCAGTATTTT
CDR3aa: CASSERASDTQYF

d_gene: -
v_gene: TRBV28
abundance: -
j_gene: TRBJ2-5
CDR3nt: TGTGCCAGCAGTTCCCAAGGGGGGGCGCAAGAGACCCAGTACTTC
CDR3aa: CASSSQGGAQETQYF

d_gene: -
v_gene: TRBV4-2
abundance: once
j_gene: TRBJ2-4
CDR3nt: TGTGCCAGCAGCCAAGACGGGGAAAACATTCAGTACTTC
CDR3aa: CASSQDGENIQYF

d_gene: -
v_gene: TRBV4-1
abundance: once
j_gene: TRBJ2-7
CDR3nt: TGCGCCAGCAGCCAAGAGCGGTCCTACGAGCAGTACTTC
CDR3aa: CASSQERSYEQYF

d_gene: -
v_gene: TRBV6-5
abundance: -
j_gene: TRBJ1-1
CDR3nt: TGTGCCAGCAGTTACTCGAGGGTAGTGAACACTGAAGCTTTCTTT
CDR3aa: CASSYSRVVNTEAFF

d_gene: -
v_gene: TRBV4-2
abundance: -
j_gene: TRBJ1-1
CDR3nt: TGTGCCAGCAGCCTGGGCAGGGTGAACACTGAAGCTTTCTTT
CDR3aa: CASSLGRVNTEAFF

d_gene: TRBD1
v_gene: TRBV18
abundance: -
j_gene: TRBJ1-3
CDR3nt: TGTGCCAGCTCACCGACAGGGGGCGGAAGAAACACCATATATTTT
CDR3aa: CASSPTGGGRNTIYF

d_gene: -
v_gene: TRBV7-7
abundance: -
j_gene: TRBJ2-2
CDR3nt: TGTGCTAGCAGCCCGGACTTCTCCGGGGAGCTGTTTTTT
CDR3aa: CASSPDFSGELFF

d_gene: TRBD2
v_gene: TRBV4-2
abundance: -
j_gene: TRBJ2-7
CDR3nt: TGTGCCAGCAGCCAGGAGACTAGCGACAGCTCCTACGAGCAGTACTTC
CDR3aa: CASSQETSDSSYEQYF

d_gene: TRBD1
v_gene: TRBV2
abundance: -
j_gene: TRBJ1-2
CDR3nt: TGTGCCAGCGGGAGGGTACAGGGGGCAGGTGGCTACACCTTC
CDR3aa: CASGRVQGAGGYTF

d_gene: -
v_gene: TRBV6-1
abundance: -
j_gene: TRBJ1-1
CDR3nt: TGTGCCAGCAAGGGGACACATCGCACTGAAGCTTTCTTT
CDR3aa: CASKGTHRTEAFF

d_gene: TRBD1
v_gene: TRBV9
abundance: -
j_gene: TRBJ2-7
CDR3nt: TGTGCCAGCAGCGTACGGACAGGGACTTCCTACGAGCAGTACTTC
CDR3aa: CASSVRTGTSYEQYF

d_gene: -
v_gene: TRBV5-1
abundance: few
j_gene: TRBJ2-2
CDR3nt: TGCGCCAGCAGCTTGGGGCAAACCGGGGAGCTGTTTTTT
CDR3aa: CASSLGQTGELFF

d_gene: -
v_gene: TRBV9
abundance: -
j_gene: TRBJ1-1
CDR3nt: TGTGCCAGCAGCCCCCGGCCGGACAGTCGAGCTTTCTTT
CDR3aa: CASSPRPDSRAFF

d_gene: TRBD1
v_gene: TRBV2
abundance: -
j_gene: TRBJ2-7
CDR3nt: TGTGCCAGCGGAGGAACCGGGACAGGGACCTACGAGCAGTACTTC
CDR3aa: CASGGTGTGTYEQYF

d_gene: TRBD1
v_gene: TRBV6-1
abundance: -
j_gene: TRBJ1-2
CDR3nt: TGTGCCAGCAGTTCCGGGACAGGGGGCTATGGCTACACCTTC
CDR3aa: CASSSGTGGYGYTF

d_gene: -
v_gene: TRBV4-1
abundance: -
j_gene: TRBJ2-5
CDR3nt: TGCGCCAGCAGCTCCGGACTCCCCCAAGAGGCCCAGTACTTC
CDR3aa: CASSSGLPQEAQYF

d_gene: -
v_gene: TRBV6-1
abundance: -
j_gene: TRBJ1-2
CDR3nt: TGTGCCAGCAGTGAAGAGGTCGGAGACTATGGCTACACCTTC
CDR3aa: CASSEEVGDYGYTF

d_gene: -
v_gene: TRBV7-3
abundance: -
j_gene: TRBJ1-1
CDR3nt: TGTGCCAGCAGCTTATCGGTGAACACTGAAGCTTTCTTT
CDR3aa: CASSLSVNTEAFF

d_gene: -
v_gene: TRBV18
abundance: -
j_gene: TRBJ1-5
CDR3nt: TGTGCCAGCTCAGAAAACAGGGACCAGCCCCAGCATTTT
CDR3aa: CASSENRDQPQHF

d_gene: -
v_gene: TRBV14
abundance: -
j_gene: TRBJ2-5
CDR3nt: TGTGCCAGCAGCCAAGGAACGGAGACCCAGTACTTC
CDR3aa: CASSQGTETQYF

d_gene: TRBD2
v_gene: TRBV6-1
abundance: -
j_gene: TRBJ2-1
CDR3nt: TGTGCCAGCAGTGAATTAATCCTAGCGGGAAATGGAGGTAATGAGCAGTTCTTC
CDR3aa: CASSELILAGNGGNEQFF

d_gene: TRBD1
v_gene: TRBV6-1
abundance: -
j_gene: TRBJ2-7
CDR3nt: TGTGCCAGCAGTGTCGCCGGGACAGGCCCCTACGAGCAGTACTTC
CDR3aa: CASSVAGTGPYEQYF

d_gene: -
v_gene: TRBV11-1
abundance: -
j_gene: TRBJ2-5
CDR3nt: TGTGCCAGCAGCCAAGGAAGGCAGTTCCAAGAGACCCAGTACTTC
CDR3aa: CASSQGRQFQETQYF

d_gene: TRBD1
v_gene: TRBV4-2
abundance: -
j_gene: TRBJ1-1
CDR3nt: TGTGCCAGCAGCCATACAGGGGGCCGGGGCACTGAAGCTTTCTTT
CDR3aa: CASSHTGGRGTEAFF

d_gene: -
v_gene: TRBV18
abundance: -
j_gene: TRBJ1-3
CDR3nt: TGTGCCAGCTCACCACGTCGGGGGGACACCATATATTTT
CDR3aa: CASSPRRGDTIYF

d_gene: -
v_gene: TRBV19
abundance: -
j_gene: TRBJ1-1
CDR3nt: TGTGCCAGTAGATCCCGGAACACTGAAGCTTTCTTT
CDR3aa: CASRSRNTEAFF